This TCR beta chain was identified during a study of T cell responses to AZD1222 COVID-19 vaccine (dated by TCRdb to the early 2020s). Concerning the study at large: AZD1222 recipients whose second dose came at about 4 weeks and those whose second dose came at about 12 weeks were combined into one group, since spike-specific TCR depth and breadth did not differ between the two schedules. Trial participants were enrolled by age into 18-55, 56-69 and 70-plus year subgroups, with approximately 160, 26 and 62 TCR-sequenced participants respectively. A total of 233 trial participants underwent TCR sequencing, of whom nearly 210 received two doses of AZD1222 and 26 received two doses of the MenACWY control vaccine. Study-level results and caveats: CD4 TCRs associated with the vaccine covered the entire spike protein, and the dominant responses were in regions 160-218 and 743-854. Only six or seven AZD1222 recipients were SARS-CoV-2 seropositive at baseline, limiting conclusions about previously exposed vaccinees. Because no samples from the day 14 peak response were available, repertoires could be characterized only after the peak T cell response. Spike-specific TCR breadth and depth rose significantly after two AZD1222 doses compared with day 0 and with MenACWY recipients. The 56-69-year group was small, and its depth increase did not reach significance, likely because of low power. Participants were mostly white British, with more females than males. The authors suggested clonal diversity may have been underestimated. Reportedly, close to half of the unique spike-specific TCRs recognized epitopes lying outside the regions that are mutated in the B.1.351 and B.1.1.7 variants.

The time point tag for this specimen amounts to: baseline before first vaccination. Samples from vaccinated people were obtained from the UK trials COV001 and COV002, which included a single-blind randomized controlled phase 2/3 trial of AZD1222 (ChAdOx1 nCoV-19) in healthy adults. For TCRbeta chain sequencing, PBMC samples from trial participants were taken at day 0 and at day 28 after the second dose. A note on this clone: What antigen it recognizes has not been identified. There are no base qualities to consult, and no much larger clone falls within one base.

The V end loses 0 bases and the J end loses 0 bases, and a stretch of 8 bases separates them. As encoded in the germline V gene (reference sequence), CDR1 is LGHDT while CDR2 is YNNKEL. The CDR3 runs 15 residues from the cysteine to the phenylalanine. Of all the DNA, just the CDR3 is kept, 45 bases in frame from base 1. The CDR3 regions of human TCRbeta chains were analyzed by immunosequencing. From the authors' description of their analysis: TCRs in the repertoires were matched against a reference library of SARS-CoV-2-specific TCRs that had been generated with the MIRA antigen-specificity platform. Breadth meant the fraction of unique TCRs that were SARS-CoV-2-associated, whereas depth meant the fraction of total T cells that were SARS-CoV-2-associated. Using the MIRA data, each spike-specific TCR was mapped to the spike region that the TCR reacts to and placed in a CD4 or CD8 class. Log10-transformed breadth and depth values were compared by one-way ANOVA with Sidak's multiple comparisons tests. Held by TCRdb, this immuneACCESS table contains in-frame sequences only and omits some clones. Under half of the omission traces to an unresolved V gene where checked; the cause of the rest is unknown. V and J calls and clone size are copied from that table; D and trimming were computed from the DNA. Within this sample are approximately 190,000 clones, with 80% to 95% of them counted one time only. In total, the top ten clones hold 1% to 1.5% of the sample.

This TCR came from an adult in good health. The chain joins TRBV3-1 (or the pseudogene TRBV3-2) to TRBJ1-2; the D gene cannot be named for sure. The material sequenced was peripheral blood, taken on day 0 of AZD1222 vaccination. CDR3 protein: CASSQDAGANYGYTF. The nucleotides are TGTGCCAGCAGCCAAGACGCGGGCGCTAACTATGGCTACACCTTC.